Shown below are 9 T cell receptor beta chains from a single sample sequenced in a study of T cell changes during pregnancy in multiple sclerosis. The repertoire was sequenced with immunoSEQ multiplex PCR; TCRdb's copy has only in-frame clones and lacks some. This sample has some 59,000 clones, with roughly 93% found just once. The specimen was peripheral blood, collected in the second trimester of pregnancy. The receptors were sampled from a female donor with multiple sclerosis, enrolled in a pregnancy study.

This chain joins TRBV19 and TRBJ2-3; TRBD2 matches at 8 bases. Germline V lookup: CDR1 LNHDA, CDR2 SQIVND (reference sequence). CDR3 length: 18 residues. V was clipped by 5 bases and J by 8 bases; unmatched bases: 21. This chain's CDR3 is CASSHQPGASGFLSTQYF. CDR3 in DNA: TGTGCCAGTAGTCATCAACCCGGGGCTAGCGGGTTTTTATCTACGCAGTATTTT.

The chain couples TRBV2 to TRBJ1-5, with TRBD1 matching 9 bases. Germline CDR1 reads SNHLY; CDR2 reads FYNNEI. The CDR3 is 17 amino acids. The J segment lost 0 bases and the V segment lost 5 bases, leaving 8 bases of the junction unmatched. The CDR3 nucleotides read TGTGCCAGCAGTAGGGACAGGGCCCCCTATAGCAATCAGCCCCAGCATTTT. The encoded protein is CASSRDRAPYSNQPQHF.

The rearrangement uses TRBV29-1 and TRBJ2-3; 8 nucleotides match TRBD2. CDR1 and CDR2 from the germline V gene are SQVTM and ANQGSEA. There are 14 residues in the CDR3. The ends lost 4 bases at V and 5 bases at J; junction bases unmatched: 8. In DNA form, the CDR3 reads TGCAGCGTTGTGGCGGGGGGCCGGGGAGATACGCAGTATTTT. Protein sequence: CSVVAGGRGDTQYF.

This chain joins TRBV27 and TRBJ2-1; D possibly corresponds to TRBD2 (6 bases). This CDR3 contains 15 residues. Trimming pared 1 base from V and 7 bases from J, leaving 14 bases between. The germline V gene has CDR1 MNHEY and CDR2 SMNVEV (reference sequence). CDR3 in amino acids: CASSLLGLPGNEQFF. The CDR3 DNA reads as TGTGCCAGCAGTTTATTGGGACTCCCGGGGAATGAGCAGTTCTTC.

The chain carries TRBV6-1 and TRBJ1-4; 7 bases map to TRBD1. The CDR3 is 15 residues long. J was trimmed by 4 bases and V by 1 base; bases with no gene match: 3. Germline lookup yields CDR1 MNHNS and CDR2 SASEGT. The DNA of the CDR3 is TGTGCCAGCAGTGAAGAGCCAGGGGGTAATGAAAAACTGTTTTTT. Protein: CASSEEPGGNEKLFF.

The J gene is TRBJ2-5, the V gene TRBV27; 7 nucleotides match TRBD1. CDR1 MNHEY and CDR2 SMNVEV come from the germline V gene (reference sequence). Trimming cost V 3 bases and J 5 bases; bases outside gene matches: 9. This CDR3 comprises 15 residues. CDR3 region: CASSFRGGVRETQYF. CDR3 DNA sequence: TGTGCCAGCAGTTTTCGAGGGGGCGTGCGGGAGACCCAGTACTTC.

V is TRBV6-1 and J is TRBJ1-1; possible D gene TRBD1, 5 bases. Trimming cost V 3 bases and J 1 base, with 9 bases left between them. The length of the CDR3 is 14 residues. Looked up from germline, CDR1 is MNHNS and CDR2 is SASEGT. The chain's CDR3 is CASSEGQENTEAFF. In nucleotides, the CDR3 is TGTGCCAGCAGTGAGGGGCAGGAGAACACTGAAGCTTTCTTT.

The chain uses TRBV27 and TRBJ2-2, with D maybe TRBD1 (5 bases). The germline gives CDR1 MNHEY, CDR2 SMNVEV (reference sequence). CDR3 length: 13 residues. V lost 5 bases, J lost 5 bases, and 9 bases lay in between. The CDR3 sequence is CASSPQGTGELFF. The CDR3 DNA is TGTGCCAGCAGTCCGCAGGGAACCGGGGAGCTGTTTTTT.

Judged by abundance, this clone is medium-sized. The CDR3 bases are TGTGCCAGCAGTTGGGACAGGGGGCTTGGCTACACCTTC. Encoded protein: CASSWDRGLGYTF. The chain couples TRBV11-1 to TRBJ1-2; 12 bases fit TRBD1. Germline V CDR1 and CDR2: SGHAT, FQDESV (reference sequence). V shed 6 bases, J shed 7 bases, and the junction held 3 bases outside the gene matches. The CDR3 consists of 13 residues.